This passage covers 14 T cell receptor beta chains from one sample sequenced in a study of human T cells and chemical hapten exposure. Each CDR3 protein is one row after TCRdb ran MiXCR on the RACE reads. Among under 200,000 distinct CDR3 sequences listed, around 30% were seen once. Regarding time point: pre-sensitization, week 0. Treatment reported: therapeutic diphenylcyclopropenone sensitization with weekly scalp DPC. The starting material was whole blood, obtained in connection with sensitization to the hapten diphenylcyclopropenone (DPC). Receptor source: a woman aged 25 to 39 with alopecia areata. Some clones in this sample may be carry-over from other donors' samples.

This clonotype came up a few times. This chain links TRBV18 with TRBJ2-5; no definite D call. The CDR3 totals 17 residues. Looked up from germline, CDR1 is KGHSH and CDR2 is LQKENI. V was clipped by 2 bases and J by 4 bases, with 20 bases between them. CDR3: CASSPDPAVSARETQYF. As DNA, the CDR3 is TGTGCCAGCTCACCAGATCCGGCAGTATCGGCCAGAGAGACCCAGTACTTC.

This clonotype was seen a handful of times. This chain joins TRBV7-2 and TRBJ1-5; D may be TRBD1 (5 bases). Germline lookup yields CDR1 SGHTA and CDR2 FQGNSA. This CDR3 is built from 13 residues. The V end lost 2 bases, the J end lost 5 bases, and 7 bases lay between the germline ends. The DNA of the CDR3 is TGTGCCAGCAGCTTAAGGGGCGATCAGCCCCAGCATTTT. Amino acid sequence: CASSLRGDQPQHF.

This clonotype was seen a few times. This chain joins TRBV7-9 and TRBJ2-2; D is uncertain. The germline V gene encodes CDR1 SEHNR and CDR2 FQNEAQ (reference sequence). The CDR3 spans 14 residues. V lost 1 base and J lost 7, with 10 bases in between. CDR3 DNA: TGTGCCAGCAGCTTAGGCGATAGAAACGGGGAGCTGTTTTTT. Its translation: CASSLGDRNGELFF.

This clonotype has ten or more counts. V usage is TRBV20-1 and J usage is TRBJ1-2, with 7 nucleotides matching TRBD1. The CDR3 spans 14 residues. Germline V gives CDR1 DFQATT, CDR2 SNEGSKA (reference sequence). The junction had 10 bases not matched to a gene; V was cut back by 3 bases and J by 6 bases. The CDR3 reads CSASEGALLNGYTF. CDR3 in DNA: TGCAGTGCTAGTGAGGGGGCCCTCCTAAATGGCTACACCTTC.

This clonotype was observed at least ten times. The V gene is TRBV20-1, the J gene TRBJ2-3; 10 bases map to TRBD2. The ends lost 3 bases at V and 0 bases at J; junction bases unmatched: 9. The CDR3 is 17 amino acids. CDR1 and CDR2 from the germline V gene are DFQATT and SNEGSKA (reference sequence). The CDR3 is CSASRRLAGHSTDTQYF. DNA of the CDR3: TGCAGTGCTAGCCGCCGACTAGCGGGCCATAGCACAGATACGCAGTATTTT.

V and J are TRBV20-1 and TRBJ2-1; D uncertain. There are 12 residues in the CDR3. The ends were cut back, 2 bases at V and 7 bases at J, with 9 bases in the middle. In germline, CDR1 is DFQATT, CDR2 SNEGSKA (reference sequence). Here the CDR3 DNA reads TGCAGTGCTAGAATATCCGGGAATGAGCAGTTCTTC. Translating it yields CSARISGNEQFF.

This clonotype was detected only a few times. V is TRBV28 and J is TRBJ2-7; no clear D. The germline V gene has CDR1 MDHEN and CDR2 SYDVKM. There are 14 residues in the CDR3. V was trimmed by 2 bases and J by 3 bases, leaving 11 bases between them. The CDR3 spells CASSLKNLDYEQYF. As DNA, the CDR3 is TGTGCCAGCAGTTTAAAGAACCTAGACTACGAGCAGTACTTC.

The chain recombines TRBV9 with TRBJ2-2, with 13 bases lining up with TRBD2. V gave up 4 bases and J gave up 4 bases; unmatched junction bases: 7. The CDR3 sequence is 17 residues long. CDR1 and CDR2 from the germline V gene are SGDLS and YYNGEE. The CDR3 here is CASSPAGTSGITGELFF. For the CDR3, the DNA is TGTGCCAGCAGCCCAGCGGGGACTAGCGGGATCACCGGGGAGCTGTTTTTT.

The V call is TRBV2, the J call TRBJ2-2, with a possible D match to TRBD2 (6 bases). The V gene's germline CDR1 is SNHLY and CDR2 FYNNEI. The CDR3 length is 16 residues. V was clipped by 6 bases and J by 3 bases, with 17 bases between them. In DNA form, the CDR3 reads TGTGCCAGCAGCCCGCAAGGAGGGCCGTACACCGGGGAGCTGTTTTTT. It specifies CASSPQGGPYTGELFF.

V usage is TRBV6-4 and J usage is TRBJ2-3; D not certain. The V gene's germline CDR1 is MRHNA and CDR2 SNTAGT. This CDR3 contains 13 residues. Trimming pared 0 bases from V and 5 bases from J, leaving 6 bases between. CDR3 sequence reads: CASSDSDRDTQYF. For the CDR3, the DNA is TGTGCCAGCAGTGACTCGGATAGAGATACGCAGTATTTT.

V usage is TRBV4-1 and J usage is TRBJ1-1; D is possibly TRBD1 (6 bases). Germline values: CDR1 MGHRA, CDR2 YSYEKL. The length of the CDR3 is 12 residues. V gave up 9 bases and J gave up 5 bases, with 13 bases separating them. CDR3 amino acids: CASGGLRTEAFF. The CDR3 bases are TGCGCCAGTGGGGGCCTTCGGACTGAAGCTTTCTTT.

This clonotype was counted only a few times. This chain uses TRBV28 with TRBJ1-3; D not certain. The ends were cut back, 4 bases at V and 7 bases at J, with 20 bases in the middle. Germline loops: CDR1 MDHEN, CDR2 SYDVKM. The CDR3 is 16 amino acids. Written as DNA, the CDR3 is TGTGCCAGCAGTTCCCACCCCCCGGGGTTCGGTAACACCATATATTTT. Encoded protein: CASSSHPPGFGNTIYF.

A few counts support this clonotype. The rearrangement uses TRBV5-1 and TRBJ2-5; the D call may be TRBD1 or TRBD2 (6 bases each). Germline V gene data show CDR1 as SGHRS and CDR2 as YFSETQ. The CDR3 runs to 15 residues. Trimming shortened V by 5 bases and J by 5 bases, and 19 bases separated the two germline ends. CDR3 nucleotides: TGCGCCAGCAGACATGACGGGGGCCTCGGGGAGACCCAGTACTTC. The encoded protein is CASRHDGGLGETQYF.

Within the sample, this clonotype is medium-sized. The chain joins TRBV5-1 to TRBJ2-2; 8 bases match TRBD1. The V and J ends lost 0 bases and 0 bases, in that order; junction bases with no gene match: 7. Germline V lookup: CDR1 SGHRS, CDR2 YFSETQ. The CDR3 runs 18 residues. CDR3 bases: TGCGCCAGCAGCTTGGCCTTAGAGACAGGGGCGAACACCGGGGAGCTGTTTTTT. Translating it yields CASSLALETGANTGELFF.